This is a list of T cell receptor beta chains from one sample in a study of T cells in narcolepsy. TCRdb's copy holds only in-frame clones and misses some; the assay was immunoSEQ multiplex PCR. The table shows around 26,000 clones, with less than 70% occurring only once. The sample was memory (CD45RA-) CD4+ T cells from blood. The receptor set was obtained from a human donor in good health. Both conserved end residues are part of each CDR3. The order of the fields is V gene, D gene, J gene, clone size, CDR3 DNA, CDR3 protein. A D gene is named only where the DNA matches it firmly. Some rows have no size entry. The others give once, few or many, or a class for an expanded clone.

TRBV4-2	.	TRBJ1-6	.	TGTGCCAGCACCCACGGGTCTGACAAGTATAATTCACCCCTCCACTTT	CASTHGSDKYNSPLHF
TRBV6-5	.	TRBJ1-4	few	TGTGCCAGCAGTTACCGCGGGACCGCCCAAAATGAAAAACTGTTTTTT	CASSYRGTAQNEKLFF
TRBV28	.	TRBJ1-6	few	TGTGCCAGCATTCCCGGGAAGGGAGTGCCACCCCTCCACTTT	CASIPGKGVPPLHF
TRBV6-1	TRBD1	TRBJ1-1	few	TGTGCCAGCAGTTTGACAGGGGGGGCAGAAACTGAAGCTTTCTTT	CASSLTGGAETEAFF
TRBV11-2	TRBD2	TRBJ2-2	.	TGTGCCAGCAGCCCACGCACCGGGGGGGTGGGGCTGTTTTTT	CASSPRTGGVGLFF
TRBV28	.	TRBJ1-1	few	TGTGCCAGCAGCTTAACTTCCATGAACACTGAAGCTTTCTTT	CASSLTSMNTEAFF
TRBV28	.	TRBJ1-1	.	TGTGCCAGCAGCGCAATGAACACTGAAGCTTTCTTT	CASSAMNTEAFF
TRBV5-5	TRBD1	TRBJ2-5	.	TGTGCCAGCAGCTTGGGGGACAGGGCGTATGAGACCCAGTACTTC	CASSLGDRAYETQYF
TRBV6-6	.	TRBJ2-1	.	TGTGCCAGCAGCTACAGGGAGGGAAATGAGCAGTTCTTC	CASSYREGNEQFF
TRBV2	.	TRBJ1-2	.	TGTGCCAGCCGCGGGGGAGGCCAGGGGTTCGGCTACACCTTC	CASRGGGQGFGYTF
TRBV7-3	.	TRBJ2-5	.	TGTGCCAGCAGCCCCGGGTCGAGGTCTGGGACCCAGTACTTC	CASSPGSRSGTQYF
TRBV5-6	TRBD2	TRBJ2-7	few	TGTGCCAGCAGCCGGGGGGGCGGGGCCTACGAGCAGTACTTC	CASSRGGGAYEQYF
TRBV28	.	TRBJ2-3	.	TGTGCCAGCAGTCGCCGACAGGCTCCAGATACGCAGTATTTT	CASSRRQAPDTQYF
TRBV7-2	TRBD2	TRBJ2-2	few	TGTGCCAGCAGCTTAGGACTAGCGGGGGGACCCGGGGAGCTGTTTTTT	CASSLGLAGGPGELFF
TRBV6-5	TRBD1	TRBJ1-2	few	TGTGCCAGCAGTTCTCAGGGGGGGTCCTTCTATGGCTACACCTTC	CASSSQGGSFYGYTF
TRBV5-1	TRBD2	TRBJ2-1	.	TGCGCCAGCAGCTTGGCCGGGGGGTTGGATGAGCAGTTCTTC	CASSLAGGLDEQFF
TRBV5-4	.	TRBJ2-5	.	TGTGCCAGCAGCAAAACAGTCCAAGAGACCCAGTACTTC	CASSKTVQETQYF
TRBV5-1	.	TRBJ2-1	.	TGCGCCAGCAGCGTCTACAGGGGGCGCAAAATGAGCGGGAGTTTCAATGAGCAGTTCTTC	CASSVYRGRKMSGSFNEQFF
TRBV7-3	.	TRBJ1-2	.	TGTGCCAGCAGCTCAGGGCGCGGCTACACCTTC	CASSSGRGYTF
TRBV29-1	TRBD1	TRBJ2-1	.	TGCAGCGTTACACCGGGACAGGGGTTAGGTTATTTTAGTGAGCAGTTCTTC	CSVTPGQGLGYFSEQFF
TRBV9	.	TRBJ2-6	.	TGTGCCAGCAGCGTAGGGTCTCTGGGGGCCAACGTCCTGACTTTC	CASSVGSLGANVLTF
TRBV27	.	TRBJ2-1	.	TGTGCCAGCAGTGGACAAGGCAGGCAAACAACTTACAATGAGCAGTTCTTC	CASSGQGRQTTYNEQFF
TRBV29-1	.	TRBJ1-1	.	TGCAGCGTGGGGGCAGGGGTGAACACTGAAGCTTTCTTT	CSVGAGVNTEAFF
TRBV18	.	TRBJ1-6	.	TGTGCCAGCTCACCTTCCCTCGGATCACCCCTCCACTTT	CASSPSLGSPLHF
TRBV7-3	.	TRBJ2-6	.	TGTGCCAGCGGAAAACAGGGCTCTGGGGCCAACGTCCTGACTTTC	CASGKQGSGANVLTF
TRBV28	.	TRBJ2-1	.	TGTGCCAGCAGCCTGTTGGGTAGGAATGAGCAGTTCTTC	CASSLLGRNEQFF
TRBV11-2	.	TRBJ2-5	.	TGTGCCAGCAGCTTAGGAACCCTCAGTGGGGAGACCCAGTACTTC	CASSLGTLSGETQYF
TRBV11-2	.	TRBJ2-3	.	TGTGCCAGCAGCACAACCCGGGATACGCAGTATTTT	CASSTTRDTQYF
TRBV19	.	TRBJ1-5	few	TGTGCCAGTAGTAATAGCTGGCGTCAGCCCCAGCATTTT	CASSNSWRQPQHF
TRBV19	.	TRBJ1-2	.	TGTGCCAGTAGTATTAGTCCCCTCATGGGAGGCTACACCTTC	CASSISPLMGGYTF
TRBV10-3	TRBD1	TRBJ2-3	.	TGTGCCTTAAGGACAGGAGCTAGCACAGATACGCAGTATTTT	CALRTGASTDTQYF
TRBV2	.	TRBJ2-2	.	TGTGCCAGCAGTGATCGGCCGTCCGGGGAGCTGTTTTTT	CASSDRPSGELFF
TRBV6-1	.	TRBJ2-2	few	TGTGCCAGCAAGGGAGATTCGAACACCGGGGAGCTGTTTTTT	CASKGDSNTGELFF
TRBV7-8	.	TRBJ2-2	.	TGTGCCAGCAATGCAAGACTTGCCGCGAACACCGGGGAGCTGTTTTTT	CASNARLAANTGELFF
TRBV7-2	.	TRBJ2-3	.	TGTGCCAGCAGCTCCTTAGCAAGTACGCAGTATTTT	CASSSLASTQYF
TRBV30	.	TRBJ1-1	.	TGTGCCTGGGTCGGGACGGCTTCTGAAGCTTTCTTT	CAWVGTASEAFF
TRBV2	TRBD1	TRBJ2-3	.	TGTGCCAGCGGTGGACAGGGGGCCGGCACAGATACGCAGTATTTT	CASGGQGAGTDTQYF
TRBV5-6	.	TRBJ1-1	.	TGTGCCAGCAGCTTGGACAGGTTATTGGGTGAAGCTTTCTTT	CASSLDRLLGEAFF
TRBV10-2	.	TRBJ2-7	.	TGCGCCAGCAGTTTGGGCAGGGAATCCCACGAGCAGTACTTC	CASSLGRESHEQYF
TRBV10-3	.	TRBJ1-1	.	TGTGCCATCAGTGAGTCGGGCAACACTGAAGCTTTCTTT	CAISESGNTEAFF
TRBV15	.	TRBJ2-3	.	TGTGCCACCAGCAGAGATGAAGGGAGAACAGATACGCAGTATTTT	CATSRDEGRTDTQYF
TRBV15	TRBD2	TRBJ2-2	few	TGTGCCACCAGCAGAGGAGGCGGGGGGGACACCGGGGAGCTGTTTTTT	CATSRGGGGDTGELFF
TRBV5-1	.	TRBJ2-5	.	TGCGCCAGCAGGAATAGCGGAGGCGGAGAGACCCAGTACTTC	CASRNSGGGETQYF